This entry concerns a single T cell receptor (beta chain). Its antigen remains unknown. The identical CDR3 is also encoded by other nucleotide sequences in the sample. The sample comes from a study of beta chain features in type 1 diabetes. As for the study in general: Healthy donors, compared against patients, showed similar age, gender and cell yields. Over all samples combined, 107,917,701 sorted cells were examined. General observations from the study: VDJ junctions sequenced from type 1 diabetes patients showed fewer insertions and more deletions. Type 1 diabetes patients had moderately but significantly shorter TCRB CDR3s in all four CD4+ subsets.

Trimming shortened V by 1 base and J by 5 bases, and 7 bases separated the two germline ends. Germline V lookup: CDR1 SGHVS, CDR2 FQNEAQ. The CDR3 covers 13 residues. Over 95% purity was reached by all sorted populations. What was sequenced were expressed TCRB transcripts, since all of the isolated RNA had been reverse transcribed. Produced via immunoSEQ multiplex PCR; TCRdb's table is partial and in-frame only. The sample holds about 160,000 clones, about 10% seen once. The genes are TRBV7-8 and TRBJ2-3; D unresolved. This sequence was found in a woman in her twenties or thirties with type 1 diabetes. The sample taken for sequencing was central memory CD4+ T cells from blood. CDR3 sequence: CASSLGSGDTQYF. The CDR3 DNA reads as TGTGCCAGCAGCTTAGGTTCGGGAGATACGCAGTATTTT.